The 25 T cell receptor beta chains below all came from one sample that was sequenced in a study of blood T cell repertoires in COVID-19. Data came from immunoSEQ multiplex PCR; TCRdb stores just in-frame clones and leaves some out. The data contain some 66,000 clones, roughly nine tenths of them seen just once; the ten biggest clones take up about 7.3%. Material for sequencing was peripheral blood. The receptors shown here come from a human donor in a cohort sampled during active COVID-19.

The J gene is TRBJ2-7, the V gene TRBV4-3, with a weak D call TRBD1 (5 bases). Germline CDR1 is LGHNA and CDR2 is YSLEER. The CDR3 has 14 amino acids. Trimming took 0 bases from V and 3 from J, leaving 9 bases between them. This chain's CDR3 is CASSQEATDYEQYF. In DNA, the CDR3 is TGCGCCAGCAGCCAAGAGGCGACAGACTACGAGCAGTACTTC.

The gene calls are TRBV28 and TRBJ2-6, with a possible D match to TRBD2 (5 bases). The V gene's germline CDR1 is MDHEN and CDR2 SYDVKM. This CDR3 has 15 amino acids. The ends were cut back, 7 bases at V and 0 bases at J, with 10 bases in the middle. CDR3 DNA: TGTGCCAGCATAGGAGGATTCTCTGGGGCCAACGTCCTGACTTTC. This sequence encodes CASIGGFSGANVLTF.

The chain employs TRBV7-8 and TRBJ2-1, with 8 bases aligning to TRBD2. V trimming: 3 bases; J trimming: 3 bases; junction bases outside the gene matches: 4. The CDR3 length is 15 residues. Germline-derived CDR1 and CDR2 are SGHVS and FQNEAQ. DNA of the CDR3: TGTGCCAGCAGCTTCGGACTAGCAGGCTACAATGAGCAGTTCTTC. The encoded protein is CASSFGLAGYNEQFF. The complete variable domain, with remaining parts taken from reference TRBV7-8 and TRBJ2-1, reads GAGVSQSPRYKVAKRGQDVALRCDPISGHVSLFWYQQALGQGPEFLTYFQNEAQLDKSGLPSDRFFAERPEGSVSTLKIQRTQQEDSAVYLCASSFGLAGYNEQFFGPGTRLTVL.

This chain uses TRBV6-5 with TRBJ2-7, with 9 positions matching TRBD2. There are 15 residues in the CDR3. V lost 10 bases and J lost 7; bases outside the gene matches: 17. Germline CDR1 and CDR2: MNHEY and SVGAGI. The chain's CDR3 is CATRGSGGASGEQYF. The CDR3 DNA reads TGTGCCACCCGAGGTAGCGGGGGTGCCTCGGGGGAGCAGTACTTC.

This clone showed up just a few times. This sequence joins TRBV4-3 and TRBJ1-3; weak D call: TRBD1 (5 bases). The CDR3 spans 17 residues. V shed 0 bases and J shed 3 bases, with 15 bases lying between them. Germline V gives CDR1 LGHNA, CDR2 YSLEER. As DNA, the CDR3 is TGCGCCAGCAGCCAAGATATTGGGCCGGGACTTGGAAACACCATATATTTT. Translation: CASSQDIGPGLGNTIYF.

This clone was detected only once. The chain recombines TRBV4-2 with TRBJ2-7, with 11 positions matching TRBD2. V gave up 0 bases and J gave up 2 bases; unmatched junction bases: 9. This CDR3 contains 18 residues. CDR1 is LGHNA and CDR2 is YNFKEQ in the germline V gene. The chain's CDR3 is CASSQESLAGGVTYEQYF. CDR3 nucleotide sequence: TGTGCCAGCAGCCAAGAATCTTTAGCGGGAGGGGTGACCTACGAGCAGTACTTC.

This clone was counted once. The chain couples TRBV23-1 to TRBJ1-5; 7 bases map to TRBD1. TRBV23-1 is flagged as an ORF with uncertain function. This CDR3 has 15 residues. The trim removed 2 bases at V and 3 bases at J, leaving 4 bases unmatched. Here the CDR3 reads CASSQLDRPNQPQHF. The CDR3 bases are TGCGCCAGCAGTCAACTGGACAGGCCCAATCAGCCCCAGCATTTT.

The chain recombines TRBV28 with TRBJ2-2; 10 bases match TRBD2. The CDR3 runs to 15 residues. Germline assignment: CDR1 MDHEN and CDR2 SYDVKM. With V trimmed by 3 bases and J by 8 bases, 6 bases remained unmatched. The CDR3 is CASSFLAGVPGELFF. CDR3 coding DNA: TGTGCCAGCAGTTTCCTAGCGGGAGTTCCGGGGGAGCTGTTTTTT.

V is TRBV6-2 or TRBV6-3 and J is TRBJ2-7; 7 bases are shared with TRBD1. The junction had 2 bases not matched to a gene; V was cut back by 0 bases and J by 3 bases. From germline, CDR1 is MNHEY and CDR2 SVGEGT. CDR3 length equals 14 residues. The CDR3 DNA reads TGTGCCAGCAGTTACTCTTGGGACAGCTACGAGCAGTACTTC. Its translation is CASSYSWDSYEQYF.

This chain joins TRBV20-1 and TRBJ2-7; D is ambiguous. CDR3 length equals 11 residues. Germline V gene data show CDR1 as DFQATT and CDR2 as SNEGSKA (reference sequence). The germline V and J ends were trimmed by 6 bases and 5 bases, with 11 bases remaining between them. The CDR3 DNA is TGCAGTGCCCGAGTACCTAACGAGCAGTACTTC. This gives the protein CSARVPNEQYF.

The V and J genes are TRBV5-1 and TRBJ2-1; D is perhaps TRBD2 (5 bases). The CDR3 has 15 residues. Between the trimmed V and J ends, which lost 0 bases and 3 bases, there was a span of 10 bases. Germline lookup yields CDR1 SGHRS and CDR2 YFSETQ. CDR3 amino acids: CASSLGPGNYNEQFF. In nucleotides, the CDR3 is TGCGCCAGCAGCTTGGGCCCGGGGAACTACAATGAGCAGTTCTTC.

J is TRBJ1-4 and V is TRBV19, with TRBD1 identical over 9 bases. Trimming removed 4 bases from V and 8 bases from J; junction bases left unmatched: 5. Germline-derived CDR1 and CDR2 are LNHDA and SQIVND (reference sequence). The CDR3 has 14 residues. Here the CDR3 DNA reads TGTGCCAGTAGTAGAACAGGGGGCGGAGAAAAACTGTTTTTT. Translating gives CASSRTGGGEKLFF. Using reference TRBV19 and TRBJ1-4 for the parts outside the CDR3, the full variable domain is DGGITQSPKYLFRKEGQNVTLSCEQNLNHDAMYWYRQDPGQGLRLIYYSQIVNDFQKGDIAEGYSVSREKKESFPLTVTSAQKNPTAFYLCASSRTGGGEKLFFGSGTQLSVL.

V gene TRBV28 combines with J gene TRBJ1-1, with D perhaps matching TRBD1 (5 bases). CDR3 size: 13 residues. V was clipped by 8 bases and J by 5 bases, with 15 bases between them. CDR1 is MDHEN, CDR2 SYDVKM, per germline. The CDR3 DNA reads TGTGCCAGCTTTTCGGGGGTTTTGACTGAAGCTTTCTTT. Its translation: CASFSGVLTEAFF. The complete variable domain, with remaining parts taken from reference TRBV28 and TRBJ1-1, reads DVKVTQSSRYLVKRTGEKVFLECVQDMDHENMFWYRQDPGLGLRLIYFSYDVKMKEKGDIPEGYSVSREKKERFSLILESASTNQTSMYLCASFSGVLTEAFFGQGTRLTVV.

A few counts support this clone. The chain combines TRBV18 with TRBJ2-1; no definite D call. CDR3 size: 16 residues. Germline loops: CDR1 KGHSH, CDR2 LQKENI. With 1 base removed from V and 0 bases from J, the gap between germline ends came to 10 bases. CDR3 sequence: CASSPLVSGSYNEQFF. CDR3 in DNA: TGTGCCAGCTCACCACTAGTCTCGGGCTCCTACAATGAGCAGTTCTTC.

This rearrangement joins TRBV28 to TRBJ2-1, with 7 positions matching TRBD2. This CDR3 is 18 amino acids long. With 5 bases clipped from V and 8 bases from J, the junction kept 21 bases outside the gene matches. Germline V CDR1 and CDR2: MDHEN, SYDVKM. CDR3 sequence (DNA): TGTGCCAGCAGTAAACCACCGGGACTATCCTTCTCGAGGGATGAGCAGTTCTTC. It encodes CASSKPPGLSFSRDEQFF.

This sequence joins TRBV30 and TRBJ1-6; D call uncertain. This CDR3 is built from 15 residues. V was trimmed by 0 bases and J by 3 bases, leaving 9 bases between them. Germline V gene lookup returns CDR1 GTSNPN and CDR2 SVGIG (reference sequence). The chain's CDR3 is CAWSVAEGYNSPLHF. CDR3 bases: TGTGCCTGGAGTGTCGCGGAAGGCTATAATTCACCCCTCCACTTT.

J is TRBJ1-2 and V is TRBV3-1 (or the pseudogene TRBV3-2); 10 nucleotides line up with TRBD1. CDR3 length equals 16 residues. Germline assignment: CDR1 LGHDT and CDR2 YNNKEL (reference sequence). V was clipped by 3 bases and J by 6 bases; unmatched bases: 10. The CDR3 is CASSQTKDRGRDGYTF. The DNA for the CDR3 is TGTGCCAGCAGCCAGACAAAGGACAGGGGGAGAGATGGCTACACCTTC.

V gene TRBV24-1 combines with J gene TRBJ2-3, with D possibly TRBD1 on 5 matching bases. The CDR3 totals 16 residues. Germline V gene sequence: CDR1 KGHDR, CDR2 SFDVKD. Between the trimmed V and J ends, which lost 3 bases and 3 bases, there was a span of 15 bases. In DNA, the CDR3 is TGTGCCACCAGTGATCCCCAATACAGGCTGACAGATACGCAGTATTTT. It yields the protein CATSDPQYRLTDTQYF.

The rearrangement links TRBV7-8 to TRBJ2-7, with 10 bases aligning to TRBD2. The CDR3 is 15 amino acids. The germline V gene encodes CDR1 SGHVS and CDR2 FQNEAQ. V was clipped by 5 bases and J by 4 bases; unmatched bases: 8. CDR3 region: CASSTQSGGAYEQYF. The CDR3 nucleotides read TGTGCCAGCAGCACACAAAGCGGGGGGGCTTACGAGCAGTACTTC.

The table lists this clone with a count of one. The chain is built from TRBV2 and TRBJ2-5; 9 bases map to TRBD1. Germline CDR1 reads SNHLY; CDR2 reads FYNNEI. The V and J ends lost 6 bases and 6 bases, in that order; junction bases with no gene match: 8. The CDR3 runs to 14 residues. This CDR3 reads CASRYRGLEKTQYF. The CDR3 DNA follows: TGTGCCAGCAGATACAGGGGGCTTGAGAAGACCCAGTACTTC.

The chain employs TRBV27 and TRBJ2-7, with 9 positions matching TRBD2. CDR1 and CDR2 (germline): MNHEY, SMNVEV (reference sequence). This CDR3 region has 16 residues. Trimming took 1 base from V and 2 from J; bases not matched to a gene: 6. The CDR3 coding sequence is TGTGCCAGCAGTTTATTCCTGGCGGGAGGGACCTACGAGCAGTACTTC. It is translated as CASSLFLAGGTYEQYF.

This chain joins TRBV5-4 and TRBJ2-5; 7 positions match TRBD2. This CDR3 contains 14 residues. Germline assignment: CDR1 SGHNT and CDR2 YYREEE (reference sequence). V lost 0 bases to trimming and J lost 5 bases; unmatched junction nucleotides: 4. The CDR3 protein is CASSLAGGKETQYF. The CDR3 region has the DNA TGTGCCAGCAGCTTGGCCGGGGGGAAGGAGACCCAGTACTTC.

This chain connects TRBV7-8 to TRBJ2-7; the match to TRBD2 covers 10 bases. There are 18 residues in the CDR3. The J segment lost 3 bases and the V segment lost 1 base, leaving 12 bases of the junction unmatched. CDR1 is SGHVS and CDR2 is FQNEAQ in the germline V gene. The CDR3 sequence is CASSLVASGRYSNYEQYF. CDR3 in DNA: TGTGCCAGCAGCTTAGTGGCTAGCGGGAGATATTCCAACTACGAGCAGTACTTC.

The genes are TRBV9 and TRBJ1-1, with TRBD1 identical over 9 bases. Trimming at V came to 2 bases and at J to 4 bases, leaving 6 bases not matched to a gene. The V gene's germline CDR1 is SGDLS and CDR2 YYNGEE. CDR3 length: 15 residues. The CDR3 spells CASSVLDRGSTEAFF. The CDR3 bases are TGTGCCAGCAGCGTCCTAGACAGGGGGAGCACTGAAGCTTTCTTT.

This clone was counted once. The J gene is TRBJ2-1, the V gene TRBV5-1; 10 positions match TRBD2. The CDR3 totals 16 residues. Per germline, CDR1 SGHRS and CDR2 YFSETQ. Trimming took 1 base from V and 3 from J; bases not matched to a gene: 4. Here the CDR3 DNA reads TGCGCCAGCAGCTTGAATAGCGGGGGGCTCTACAATGAGCAGTTCTTC. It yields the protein CASSLNSGGLYNEQFF.